Listed below are T cell receptor beta chains from one sample, sequenced in a study of T cells in tuberculosis. The table came from immunoSEQ multiplex PCR; TCRdb's copy has only in-frame clones and leaves some out. The sample has around 32,000 clones; around 94% are singletons. Material for sequencing was PBMCs. The receptors were sampled from a donor aged 10-29 years with latent tuberculosis or without tuberculosis infection. The CDR3 runs from the conserved cysteine through the conserved F or W. Each record gives: V gene, J gene, D gene, CDR3 protein, CDR3 DNA. The D gene is left open where the match is weak.

v_call: TRBV19; j_call: TRBJ2-2; d_call: TRBD1; cdr3_aa: CASSRGQGIIGELFF; cdr3_nt: TGTGCCAGTAGTCGGGGACAGGGTATCATAGGGGAGCTGTTTTTT
v_call: TRBV2; j_call: TRBJ1-1; d_call: .; cdr3_aa: CASRAGRRNTEAFF; cdr3_nt: TGTGCCAGCAGGGCAGGGCGGAGGAACACTGAAGCTTTCTTT
v_call: TRBV5-1; j_call: TRBJ1-4; d_call: .; cdr3_aa: CASSLAGLSLNRLFF; cdr3_nt: TGCGCCAGCAGCTTAGCGGGCTTATCTTTGAACAGACTGTTTTTT
v_call: TRBV9; j_call: TRBJ2-1; d_call: TRBD2; cdr3_aa: CASSVETSRDEQFF; cdr3_nt: TGTGCCAGCAGCGTAGAGACTAGCAGGGATGAGCAGTTCTTC
v_call: TRBV19; j_call: TRBJ2-1; d_call: .; cdr3_aa: CASSIGGAYNEQFF; cdr3_nt: TGTGCCAGTAGTATAGGCGGGGCATACAATGAGCAGTTCTTC
v_call: TRBV27; j_call: TRBJ2-1; d_call: TRBD2; cdr3_aa: CASSLRALAGMVDEQFF; cdr3_nt: TGTGCCAGCAGTTTAAGAGCGCTAGCGGGAATGGTGGATGAGCAGTTCTTC
v_call: TRBV5-1; j_call: TRBJ1-2; d_call: .; cdr3_aa: CASSLAEFTGPYYGYTF; cdr3_nt: TGCGCCAGCAGCTTGGCCGAGTTCACAGGACCCTACTATGGCTACACCTTC
v_call: TRBV28; j_call: TRBJ1-5; d_call: TRBD1; cdr3_aa: CASSQITGGWFSNQPQHF; cdr3_nt: TGTGCCAGCAGTCAAATTACAGGGGGCTGGTTTAGCAATCAGCCCCAGCATTTT
v_call: TRBV7-8; j_call: TRBJ1-5; d_call: TRBD1; cdr3_aa: CASSPWTGNSNQPQHF; cdr3_nt: TGTGCCAGCAGCCCTTGGACAGGTAATAGCAATCAGCCCCAGCATTTT
v_call: TRBV5-4; j_call: TRBJ2-7; d_call: TRBD1; cdr3_aa: CASSLDRGEQYF; cdr3_nt: TGTGCCAGCAGCTTGGACAGGGGGGAGCAGTACTTC
v_call: TRBV2; j_call: TRBJ1-3; d_call: .; cdr3_aa: CASSPRAPGTGNTIYF; cdr3_nt: TGTGCCAGCAGTCCCCGGGCCCCGGGGACTGGAAACACCATATATTTT
v_call: TRBV28; j_call: TRBJ2-7; d_call: TRBD2; cdr3_aa: CASSHSGRAYYEQYF; cdr3_nt: TGTGCCAGCAGTCACAGCGGGAGGGCGTACTACGAGCAGTACTTC
v_call: TRBV4-1; j_call: TRBJ1-4; d_call: .; cdr3_aa: CASSRGDGEKLFF; cdr3_nt: TGCGCCAGCAGCCGCGGAGACGGCGAAAAACTGTTTTTT
v_call: TRBV10-2; j_call: TRBJ2-1; d_call: .; cdr3_aa: CASLSRRANEQFF; cdr3_nt: TGCGCCAGCCTTTCTCGGCGGGCCAATGAGCAGTTCTTC